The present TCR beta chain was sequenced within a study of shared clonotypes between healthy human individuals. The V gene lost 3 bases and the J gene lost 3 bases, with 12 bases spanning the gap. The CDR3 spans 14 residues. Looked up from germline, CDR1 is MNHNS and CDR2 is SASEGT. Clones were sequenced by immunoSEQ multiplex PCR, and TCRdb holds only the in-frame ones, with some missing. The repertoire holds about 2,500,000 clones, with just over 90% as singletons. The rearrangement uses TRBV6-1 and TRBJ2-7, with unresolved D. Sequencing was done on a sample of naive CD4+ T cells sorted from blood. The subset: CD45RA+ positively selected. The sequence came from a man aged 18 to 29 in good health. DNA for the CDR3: TGTGCCAGCAGTGATGGTTCACTTGTCTACGAGCAGTACTTC. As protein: CASSDGSLVYEQYF.